This TCR beta chain appears in the sequencing data of a study of blood T cell repertoires in COVID-19. Method: immunoSEQ multiplex PCR; TCRdb's copy keeps in-frame clones and lacks some. The table shows over 150,000 clones, with about nine tenths occurring only once. Concerning this clone itself: This same CDR3 is encoded by further DNA sequences in the sample.

The CDR3 has 12 amino acids. The ends were cut back, 6 bases at V and 2 bases at J, with 5 bases in the middle. Germline V CDR1 and CDR2: SNHLY, FYNNEI. This receptor was obtained from a woman aged 30 to 39 who had recovered from COVID-19. The chain uses TRBV2 and TRBJ1-5; D perhaps matches TRBD1 (5 bases). Sequencing was done on a sample of PBMCs or T cells enriched from blood (not recorded which). CDR3 in amino acids: CASRQGNQPQHF. In DNA, the CDR3 is TGTGCCAGCAGACAGGGCAATCAGCCCCAGCATTTT.